This entry is about one TCR beta chain. Its antigen is unknown. The PCR employed 60 Vbeta primers together with 13 Jbeta primers. Assay: immunoSEQ multiplex PCR; the TCRdb copy retains only in-frame clones and omits some. The table records about 120,000 clones, roughly 65% of them present only once. J was trimmed by 4 bases and V by 4 bases; bases with no gene match: 11. The CDR3 has 16 amino acids. The germline V gene encodes CDR1 SGHDN and CDR2 FVKESK. The data belong to a study of cytomegalovirus exposure and HLA in healthy donors. Study conclusions and caveats: Reportedly, fewer N-insertions than the approximately 600-donor mean appeared in an Asian-associated ancestry cluster in a later analysis. Presence/absence analyses took donor sequencing depth as roughly uniform.

This sequence originates from a man aged 35 to 55 in good health and CMV-seropositive. Sequencing was done on a sample of PBMCs. The genes are TRBV14 and TRBJ2-3; 7 positions agree with TRBD1. CDR3 protein: CASSPNLYRGPDTQYF. CDR3 sequence (DNA): TGTGCCAGCAGCCCAAATTTGTACAGGGGCCCAGATACGCAGTATTTT. Based on the CDR3 plus reference TRBV14 and TRBJ2-3, the full variable domain is EAGVTQFPSHSVIEKGQTVTLRCDPISGHDNLYWYRRVMGKEIKFLLHFVKESKQDESGMPNNRFLAERTGGTYSTLKVQPAELEDSGVYFCASSPNLYRGPDTQYFGPGTRLTVL.